This TCR beta chain originates from a study of response to subunit inactivated influenza vaccine. General observations from the study: A suggestion made by the authors is that each seasonal influenza vaccination recruits few new T cells.

Via MiXCR, TCRdb re-called the RT-PCR reads, giving one row per CDR3 protein. The repertoire consists of over 650,000 distinct CDR3 sequences, with around 18% occurring once and the leading ten covering about a tenth. This clonotype has more than one count but fewer than ten. Its antigen remains unknown. Trimming took 5 bases from V and 2 from J, leaving 16 bases between them. This CDR3 spans 15 amino acids. Germline V gives CDR1 MNHEY, CDR2 SMNVEV (reference sequence). The TCR originated in a man in his forties or fifties who received an inactivated influenza vaccine. This chain connects TRBV27 to TRBJ2-7; either TRBD1 or TRBD2 may fit D (5 bases each). The sample was PBMCs from blood, taken around 5 days after vaccination. CDR3 nucleotide sequence: TGTGCCAGCAGTGCAAGGGGTGGGAGAGCCTACGAGCAGTACTTC. The encoded protein is CASSARGGRAYEQYF.